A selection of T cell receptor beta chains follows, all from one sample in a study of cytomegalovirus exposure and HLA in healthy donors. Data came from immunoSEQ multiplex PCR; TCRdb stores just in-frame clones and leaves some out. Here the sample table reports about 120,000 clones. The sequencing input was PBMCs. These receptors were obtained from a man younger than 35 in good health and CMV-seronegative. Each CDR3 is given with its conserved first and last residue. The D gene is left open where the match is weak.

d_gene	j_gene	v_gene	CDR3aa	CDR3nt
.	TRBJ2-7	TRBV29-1	CSVGGGIYEQYF	TGCAGCGTTGGGGGCGGGATTTACGAGCAGTACTTC
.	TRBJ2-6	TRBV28	CASSFGGTGANVLTF	TGTGCCAGCAGTTTTGGGGGGACTGGGGCCAACGTCCTGACTTTC
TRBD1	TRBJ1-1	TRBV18	CASSPVRQGDSGTEAFF	TGTGCCAGCTCACCAGTGAGACAGGGGGATTCGGGCACTGAAGCTTTCTTT
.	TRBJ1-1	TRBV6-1	CASSEGPMNTEAFF	TGTGCCAGCAGTGAAGGGCCCATGAACACTGAAGCTTTCTTT
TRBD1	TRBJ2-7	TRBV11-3	CASTPDRGRHEQYF	TGTGCCAGCACCCCCGACAGGGGGCGGCACGAGCAGTACTTC
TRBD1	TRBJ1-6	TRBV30	CAWSRSPRQGWNSPLHF	TGTGCCTGGAGTCGATCCCCCCGACAGGGTTGGAATTCACCCCTCCACTTT
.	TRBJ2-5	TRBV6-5	CASSYSVEGAAETQYF	TGTGCCAGCAGTTACTCAGTGGAGGGGGCGGCGGAGACCCAGTACTTC
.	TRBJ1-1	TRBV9	CASSDGGGLTEAFF	TGTGCCAGCAGCGACGGGGGGGGGTTGACTGAAGCTTTCTTT
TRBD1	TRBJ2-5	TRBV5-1	CASSWATGTGAIQETQYF	TGCGCCAGCAGCTGGGCTACCGGGACAGGGGCAATTCAAGAGACCCAGTACTTC
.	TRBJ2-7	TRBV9	CASSPRQSSYEQYF	TGTGCCAGCAGCCCGCGACAGAGCTCCTACGAGCAGTACTTT
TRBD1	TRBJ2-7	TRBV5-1	CASSLAQGAVAEQYF	TGCGCCAGCAGCTTGGCCCAGGGGGCTGTTGCCGAGCAGTACTTC
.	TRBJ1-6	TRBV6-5	CASSLARGVHSPLHF	TGTGCCAGCAGTCTGGCCCGGGGTGTACATTCACCCCTCCACTTT
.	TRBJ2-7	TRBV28	CASSLIDSYSYEQYF	TGTGCCAGCAGTTTAATTGACTCCTACTCCTACGAGCAGTACTTC
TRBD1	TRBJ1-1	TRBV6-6	CASSSQGLSNTEAFF	TGTGCCAGCAGTTCACAGGGGCTGTCCAACACTGAAGCTTTCTTT
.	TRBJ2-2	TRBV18	CASSDPGQRTGELFF	TGTGCCAGCTCAGACCCGGGACAACGCACCGGGGAGCTGTTTTTT
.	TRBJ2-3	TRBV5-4	CASSSSGVMSDTQYF	TGTGCCAGCAGCTCCTCGGGGGTAATGTCAGATACGCAGTATTTT
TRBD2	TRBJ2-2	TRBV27	CASSLGTSGINTGELFF	TGTGCCAGCAGCCTCGGGACTAGCGGCATAAACACCGGGGAGCTGTTTTTT
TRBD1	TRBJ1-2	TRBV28	CASRENRGRVYGYTF	TGTGCCAGCAGAGAGAACAGGGGGCGCGTCTATGGCTACACCTTC
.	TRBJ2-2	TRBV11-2	CASSSYLNTGELFF	TGTGCCAGCAGCTCCTACCTGAACACCGGGGAGCTGTTTTTT
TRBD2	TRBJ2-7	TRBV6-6	CASSYSGGETYEQYF	TGTGCCAGCAGTTACAGCGGGGGTGAGACCTACGAGCAGTACTTC
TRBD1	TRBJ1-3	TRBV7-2	CASSSTTGGWSGNTIYF	TGTGCCAGCAGCTCAACAACAGGGGGCTGGTCTGGAAACACCATATATTTT